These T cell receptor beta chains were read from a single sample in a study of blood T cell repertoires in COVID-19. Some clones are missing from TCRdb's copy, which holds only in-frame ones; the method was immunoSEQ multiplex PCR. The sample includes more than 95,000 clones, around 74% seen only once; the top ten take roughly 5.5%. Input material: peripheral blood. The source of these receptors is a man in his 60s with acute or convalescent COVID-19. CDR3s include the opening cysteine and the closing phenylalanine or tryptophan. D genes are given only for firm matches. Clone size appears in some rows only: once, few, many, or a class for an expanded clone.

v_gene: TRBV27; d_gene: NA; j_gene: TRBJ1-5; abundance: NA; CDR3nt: TGTGCCAGCAGTCCAGTAGGACTTATGGGCCAGCCCCAGCATTTT; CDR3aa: CASSPVGLMGQPQHF
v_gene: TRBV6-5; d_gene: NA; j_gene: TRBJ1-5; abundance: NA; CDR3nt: TGTGCCAGCTCCCCAGGGATCAATCAGCCCCAGCATTTT; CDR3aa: CASSPGINQPQHF
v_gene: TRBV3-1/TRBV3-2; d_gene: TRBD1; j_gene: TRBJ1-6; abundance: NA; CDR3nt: TGTGCCAGCACGCGTCGACAGGGGGCCGGTGGGAATTCACCCCTCCACTTT; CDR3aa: CASTRRQGAGGNSPLHF
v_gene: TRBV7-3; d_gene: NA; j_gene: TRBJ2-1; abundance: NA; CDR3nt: TGTGCCAGCAGCCCAAGGGGGGGCCCTACTTACAATGAGCAGTTCTTC; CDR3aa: CASSPRGGPTYNEQFF
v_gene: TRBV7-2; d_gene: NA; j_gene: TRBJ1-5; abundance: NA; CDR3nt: TGTGCCAGCAGCTTATTCCACTCCCCGGGAGGCAATCAGCCCCAGCATTTT; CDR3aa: CASSLFHSPGGNQPQHF
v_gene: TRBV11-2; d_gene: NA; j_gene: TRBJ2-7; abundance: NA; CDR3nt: TGTGCCAGCAGCTTAGGGGAGGCCTACGAGCAGTACTTC; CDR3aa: CASSLGEAYEQYF
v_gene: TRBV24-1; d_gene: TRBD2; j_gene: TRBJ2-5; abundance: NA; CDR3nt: TGTGCCACCAGTGACCCGACTAGCGGGGGGGCAAGGGGAGAGACCCAGTACTTC; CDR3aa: CATSDPTSGGARGETQYF
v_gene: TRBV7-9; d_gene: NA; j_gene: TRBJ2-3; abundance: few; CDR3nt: TGTGCCAGCAGCATAAAACACACAGATACGCAGTATTTT; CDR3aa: CASSIKHTDTQYF
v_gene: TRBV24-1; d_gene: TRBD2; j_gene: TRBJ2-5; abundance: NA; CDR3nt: TGTGCCACCAGTGATTTCCTGTCAGCGGGAGTGGAGACCCAGTACTTC; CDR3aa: CATSDFLSAGVETQYF
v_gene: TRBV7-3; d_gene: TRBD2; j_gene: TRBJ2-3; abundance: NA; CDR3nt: TGTGCCAGCAGCTTAGCCCGGACTAGCGGCACAGATACGCAGTATTTT; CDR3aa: CASSLARTSGTDTQYF
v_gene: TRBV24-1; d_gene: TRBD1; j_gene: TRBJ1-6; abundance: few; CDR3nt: TGTGCCACCAATTTCCCCCAGGGGGGATATTCACCCCTCCACTTT; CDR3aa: CATNFPQGGYSPLHF
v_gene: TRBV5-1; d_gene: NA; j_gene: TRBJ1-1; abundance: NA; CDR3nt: TGCGCCAGCAGCCTTCGGTCGGGGAACACTGAAGCTTTCTTT; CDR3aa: CASSLRSGNTEAFF
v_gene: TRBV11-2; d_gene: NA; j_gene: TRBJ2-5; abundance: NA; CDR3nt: TGTGCCAGCAGCGAGAACTTCGGACGGGAGGAGACCCAGTACTTC; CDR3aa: CASSENFGREETQYF
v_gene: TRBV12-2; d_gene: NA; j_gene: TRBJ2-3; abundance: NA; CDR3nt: TGTGCAAGTCGCCTGTTCTACCCTAGGGGGCACACAGATACGCAGTATTTT; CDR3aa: CASRLFYPRGHTDTQYF
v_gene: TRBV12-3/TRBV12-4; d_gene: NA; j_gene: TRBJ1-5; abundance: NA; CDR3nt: TGTGCCAGCAGTTTCGGGACTCAATCAGCCCAGCATTTT; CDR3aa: CASSFGTQSAQHF
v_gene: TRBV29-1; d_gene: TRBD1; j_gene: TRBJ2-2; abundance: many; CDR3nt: TGCAGCGGTGGGACAGGGGCGCACACCGGGGAGCTGTTTTTT; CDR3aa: CSGGTGAHTGELFF
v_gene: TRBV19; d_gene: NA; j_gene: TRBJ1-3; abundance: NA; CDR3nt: TGTGCCAGTAGTATAAAGCAGGGGATCTTCGGAAACACCATATATTTT; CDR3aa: CASSIKQGIFGNTIYF
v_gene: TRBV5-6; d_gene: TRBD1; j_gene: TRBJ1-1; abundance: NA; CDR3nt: TGTGCCAGCAGCTTGGGCCACAGGGGACCGAACACTGAAGCTTTCTTT; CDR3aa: CASSLGHRGPNTEAFF
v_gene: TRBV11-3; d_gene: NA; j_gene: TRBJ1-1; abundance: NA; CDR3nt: TGTGCCAGCAGCCAACGGGTGAACACTGAAGCTTTCTTT; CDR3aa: CASSQRVNTEAFF
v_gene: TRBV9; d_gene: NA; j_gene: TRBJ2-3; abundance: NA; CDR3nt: TGTGCCACCTCGTCAGGGGTAGTAGATACGCAGTATTTT; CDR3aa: CATSSGVVDTQYF
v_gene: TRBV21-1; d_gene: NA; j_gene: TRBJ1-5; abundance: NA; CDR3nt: TGTGCCAGCAGCAAAGAAGAGGACAGCGACCCCCCGGTCCAGCCCCAGCATTTT; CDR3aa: CASSKEEDSDPPVQPQHF
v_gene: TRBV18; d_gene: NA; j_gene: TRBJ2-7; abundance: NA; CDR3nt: TGTGCCAGCTCACCACTTGGCAGTTCGTACGAGCAGTACTTC; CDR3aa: CASSPLGSSYEQYF
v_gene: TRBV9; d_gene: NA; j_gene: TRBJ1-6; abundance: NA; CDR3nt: TGTGCCAGCAGCGTAGATCTGCTATCACCCCTCCACTTT; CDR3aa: CASSVDLLSPLHF
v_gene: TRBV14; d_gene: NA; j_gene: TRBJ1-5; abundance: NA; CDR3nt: TGTGCCAGCAGTCCTTTTAATCAGCCCCAGCATTTT; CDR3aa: CASSPFNQPQHF
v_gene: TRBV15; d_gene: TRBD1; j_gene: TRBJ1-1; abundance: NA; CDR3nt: TGTGCCACCAGCAGAGTAGGGACAGGGAACACTGAAGCTTTCTTT; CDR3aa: CATSRVGTGNTEAFF